This T cell receptor beta chain was recovered during a study of T cell clonality in common variable immunodeficiency. Whole-study results and caveats: The cause of increased CVID clonality remains unclear without subpopulation sequencing.

Repertoires were generated with immunoSEQ multiplex PCR, while TCRdb's copy carries only in-frame clones and drops some. The sample shows 35,000 to 50,000 clones, none of them appearing just once. This clone was counted many times. Its cognate antigen is unknown. Material for sequencing was peripheral blood mononuclear cells. This receptor was obtained from a person aged 18-69 years in good health.

This CDR3 is CASSPAVTVNTIYF. The DNA read from the CDR3 is TGTGCCAGCTCACCAGCAGTGACAGTAAACACC. V is TRBV18 and J is TRBJ1-3, with D possibly being TRBD1 (5 bases). The missing CDR3 end, 3 residues past where the read stops, is filled in from the germline J gene. Trimming removed 2 bases from V and 6 bases from J, with 11 bases in between. The CDR3 consists of 14 residues. Germline CDR1 KGHSH, CDR2 LQKENI.